This section outlines one T cell receptor beta chain sequence together with its context. Its specific antigen is unknown. Base qualities are not provided; no much larger clone lies one nucleotide away. The collaborating institutions used their own protocols to collect whole blood in K2EDTA tubes. For TCRbeta analysis, collaborators shipped samples in one of three forms: frozen whole blood, isolated PBMCs, or DNA extracted from either of those sample types. This entry comes from a study of blood T cell repertoires in COVID-19 (dated by TCRdb to 2020 to 2022). The study in broad terms: The collaborator samples originated in the United States, Italy and Spain and spanned the acute and convalescent phases of COVID-19. The repertoires were released in a freely available public database intended as a resource for research on the immune response to SARS-CoV-2. HLA class I and class II types, where available, came from metadata supplied by the sample provider rather than from assay-based typing. Samples were obtained from the ongoing ImmuneRACE study (first 160 participants) and from 1,254 subjects provided by 6 global collaborators. A de-identified subject ID, COVID-19 status, age in years and sex were almost always included in the sample metadata. The dataset comprised deeply sampled blood TCRbeta repertoires from subjects exposed to, actively infected with, or recovered from COVID-19. The prospective study material was composed of cDNA or gDNA derived from T cells, B-cell-depleted T cells, or PBMCs. Results the study describes overall, beyond this receptor: How much clinical and demographic metadata was included differed by source and by participant, and the metadata was provided uncurated.

TCRbeta CDR3 regions were amplified from genomic DNA by means of the immunoSEQ Assay, a bias-controlled multiplex PCR. The paper's data handling went like this. The number of nucleated cells in each sample was estimated from the amplification of reference gene primers within the assay. Sequence reads were collapsed and filtered to measure the absolute abundance of every unique TCRbeta CDR3 rearrangement. Productive Simpson clonality was computed per sample as the square root of Simpson's diversity index over productive rearrangements. Here the immuneACCESS table is served through TCRdb, limited to in-frame sequences with V and J called. Missing clones are a known gap in these copies; in checked studies unresolved V genes cover under half, and the rest lacks a known reason. The DNA was the basis for D and trimming; V, J and clone size are from that table. The sample includes about 83,000 clones, with approximately 86% observed a single time. Under 8.5% of the sample comes from the top ten.

CDR1 and CDR2 were assigned from the germline V gene as SGHDT and YYEEEE. The CDR3 runs 12 amino acids, cysteine and phenylalanine included. This entry keeps only the CDR3 DNA: 36 bases, framed from base 1. V is cut back by 3 bases and J by 11 bases, with 7 bases in the junction unmatched. The clonotype comes from a man at least 80 years old with active or convalescent COVID-19. The rearrangement combines TRBV5-6 with TRBJ1-1, and 7 junctional nucleotides match TRBD1. The sequencing input was peripheral blood. The CDR3 protein sequence reads: CASSSGQLGAFF. Here is the DNA: TGTGCCAGCAGCTCGGGACAGCTAGGGGCTTTCTTT.